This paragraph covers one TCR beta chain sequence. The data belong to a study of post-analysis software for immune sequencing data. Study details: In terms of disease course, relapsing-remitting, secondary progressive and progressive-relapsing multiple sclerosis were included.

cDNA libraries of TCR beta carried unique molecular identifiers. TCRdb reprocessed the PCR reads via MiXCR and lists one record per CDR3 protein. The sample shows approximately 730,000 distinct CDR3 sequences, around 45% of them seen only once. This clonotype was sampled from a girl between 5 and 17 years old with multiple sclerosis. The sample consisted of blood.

This chain's CDR3 is CSAGGRVASTDTQYF. The CDR3 bases are TGCAGTGCCGGCGGCAGGGTTGCCAGCACAGATACGCAGTATTTT. The chain couples TRBV20-1 to TRBJ2-3; a possible D gene is TRBD1 (5 bases). The CDR3 is 15 amino acids. Germline lookup yields CDR1 DFQATT and CDR2 SNEGSKA (reference sequence). Deletions cut 6 bases from V and 0 bases from J, with 16 bases between.